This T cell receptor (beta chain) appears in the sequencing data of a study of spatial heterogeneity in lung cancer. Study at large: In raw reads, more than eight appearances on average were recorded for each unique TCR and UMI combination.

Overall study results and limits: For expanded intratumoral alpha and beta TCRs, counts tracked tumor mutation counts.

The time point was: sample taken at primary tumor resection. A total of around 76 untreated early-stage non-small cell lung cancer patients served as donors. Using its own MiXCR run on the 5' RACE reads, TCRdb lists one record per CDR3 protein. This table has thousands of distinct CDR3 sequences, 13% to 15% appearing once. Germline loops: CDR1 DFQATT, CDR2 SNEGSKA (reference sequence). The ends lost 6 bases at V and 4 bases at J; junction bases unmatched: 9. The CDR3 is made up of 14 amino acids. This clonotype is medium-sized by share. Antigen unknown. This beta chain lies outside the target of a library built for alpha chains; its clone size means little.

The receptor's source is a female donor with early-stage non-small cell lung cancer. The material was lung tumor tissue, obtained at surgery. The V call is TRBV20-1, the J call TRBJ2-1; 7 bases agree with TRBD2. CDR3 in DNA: TGCAGTGCGCCTGTGGCGGGGGTGTACAATGAGCAGTTCTTC. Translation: CSAPVAGVYNEQFF.